Sequencing of this TCR beta chain was carried out in a study of memory CD4+ T cells and cytomegalovirus serostatus. Findings of the study overall: CMV serostatus prediction reached median AUC roughly 0.95, or 0.91 with US-trained model. Suggested: most of the CMV-linked TCR signature lies in CD4+ memory cells. Each of some 67 CMV-associated TCRbeta sequences occurred in one to five individuals.

The sort gate was single viable CD3+CD4+CD8-CD45RO+ cells for memory CD4+ T cells. Generated by immunoSEQ multiplex PCR, the TCRdb table keeps only in-frame clones and is missing some. In the table there are under 40,000 clones, around three quarters of which are singletons. To note about this clone: Antigen specificity is unknown.

This receptor was identified in an adult in good health and CMV-seropositive. The specimen sequenced was memory CD4+ T cells from blood.

This CDR3 reads CASSLYRGNPAGEKLFF. The CDR3 bases are TGTGCCAGCAGCTTGTACAGGGGAAATCCTGCAGGGGAAAAACTGTTTTTT. The genes are TRBV7-6 and TRBJ1-4, with 7 bases matching TRBD1. J lost 8 bases, V lost 3 bases, and 15 bases had no gene match. The CDR3 sequence is 17 residues long. Germline V gene data show CDR1 as SGHVS and CDR2 as FNYEAQ.